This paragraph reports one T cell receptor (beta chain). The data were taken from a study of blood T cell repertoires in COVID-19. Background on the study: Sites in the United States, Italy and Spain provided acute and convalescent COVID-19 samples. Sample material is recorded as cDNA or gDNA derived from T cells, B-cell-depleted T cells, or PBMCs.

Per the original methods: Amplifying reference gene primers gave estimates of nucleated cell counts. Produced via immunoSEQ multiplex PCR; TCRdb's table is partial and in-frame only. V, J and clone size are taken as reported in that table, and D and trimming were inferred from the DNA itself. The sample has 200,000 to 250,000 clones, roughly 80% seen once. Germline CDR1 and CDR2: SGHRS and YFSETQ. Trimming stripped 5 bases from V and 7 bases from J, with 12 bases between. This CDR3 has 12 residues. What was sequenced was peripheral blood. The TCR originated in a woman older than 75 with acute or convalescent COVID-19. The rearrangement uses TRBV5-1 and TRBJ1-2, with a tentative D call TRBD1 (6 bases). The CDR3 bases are TGCGCCAGCAGGGACAGTTCAACTGGCTACACCTTC. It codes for CASRDSSTGYTF.